The T cell receptor beta chain described here comes from a study of molecular identifiers for immune sequencing clone quantification. Study background: Replicate runs used RNA from roughly 21,000 or 96,000 naive CD8 cells, which was split five ways into aliquots, and four of those aliquots were then sequenced.

CDR1 is ENHRY, CDR2 SYGVKD, per germline. This CDR3 is 20 amino acids long. The ends lost 10 bases at V and 7 bases at J; junction bases unmatched: 26. TCRdb recomputed calls from the PCR reads with MiXCR, one row per CDR3 protein. The sample yields approximately 670,000 distinct CDR3 sequences, approximately 20% seen once. This chain links TRBV10-3 with TRBJ2-2, with 11 bases identical to TRBD2. Sequencing was done on a sample of naive CD8+ T cells from blood, with Jurkat cell RNA spiked in. Subset indicated: FACS-sorted CD8+CD4-CCR7+CD45RA+ naive T cells. The sequence was collected from a human donor in good health. Some libraries in this study had Jurkat cell RNA spiked in. The CDR3 DNA follows: TGTGCCACGGCCCAGATTCCGGGACTAGCGGAACAATCACCCGGCGGGGAGCTGTTTTTT. This translates into CATAQIPGLAEQSPGGELFF.